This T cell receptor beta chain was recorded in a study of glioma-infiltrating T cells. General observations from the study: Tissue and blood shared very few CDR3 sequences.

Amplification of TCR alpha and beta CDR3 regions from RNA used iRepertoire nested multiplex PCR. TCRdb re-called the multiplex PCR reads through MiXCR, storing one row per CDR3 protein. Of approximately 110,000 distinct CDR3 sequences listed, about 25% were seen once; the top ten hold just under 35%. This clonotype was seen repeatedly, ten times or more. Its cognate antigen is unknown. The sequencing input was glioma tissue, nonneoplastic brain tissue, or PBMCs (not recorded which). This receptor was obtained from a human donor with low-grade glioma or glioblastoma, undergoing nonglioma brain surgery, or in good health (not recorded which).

Written as DNA, the CDR3 is TGCAGTGCTAGCGGGACCGGCGACTATGGCTACACCTTC. Protein sequence: CSASGTGDYGYTF. J is TRBJ1-2 and V is TRBV20-1, with D tentatively TRBD1 (5 bases). Trimming pared 3 bases from V and 3 bases from J, leaving 11 bases between. The CDR3 has 13 amino acids. Per germline, CDR1 DFQATT and CDR2 SNEGSKA (reference sequence).